This T cell receptor beta chain was captured by sequencing in a study of T-cell memory formation after mild COVID-19. The V and J ends lost 1 base and 0 bases respectively, with 6 bases between them. The CDR3 loop spans 16 amino acids. Germline V gives CDR1 KGHDR, CDR2 SFDVKD. General observations from the study: There was a balanced CD4/CD8 profile in clones contracting day 15 to 85, and later expanders leaned CD4+. Most CD4+ clones that shrank were in CM and EM, while CD8+ ones turned up in EMRA. The study detected some responding clones in pre-infection memory, suggesting cross-reactive memory joined.

As concerns this clonotype: Its antigen remains unidentified.

5'RACE with constant-segment primers yielded barcoded, UMI-tagged TCR alpha and TCR beta cDNA libraries. TCRdb fed the 5' RACE reads into MiXCR, producing one record per CDR3 protein. This table has over 500,000 distinct CDR3 sequences, 15% to 20% appearing once. What was sequenced was PBMCs or a T cell subset sorted from them (not recorded which). The chain uses TRBV24-1 and TRBJ2-6; D remains ambiguous. This clonotype was sampled from an adult woman who had mild COVID-19 (a few samples of this study predate the infection). Cell type and time point are not known. The CDR3 DNA sequence: TGTGCCACCAGTGATTTTGTGAGCTCTGGGGCCAACGTCCTGACTTTC. Translated: CATSDFVSSGANVLTF.